This TCR beta chain was obtained from a study of T cell responses to AZD1222 COVID-19 vaccine. Findings of the study overall: Compared with day 0, the breadth and depth of the Spike-specific TCR repertoire rose significantly after two doses of AZD1222.

A note on this clone: Its antigen remains unknown.

The V end lost 0 bases, the J end lost 3 bases, and 14 bases lay between the germline ends. CDR1 and CDR2 from the germline V gene are ENHRY and SYGVKD. The CDR3 loop spans 16 amino acids. Some clones are missing from TCRdb's copy, which holds only in-frame ones; the method was immunoSEQ multiplex PCR. Of 150,000 to 200,000 clones in the sample, just under 95% were seen once. The genes are TRBV10-3 and TRBJ1-2, with D perhaps matching TRBD1 (6 bases). This material consisted of peripheral blood, taken on day 0 of AZD1222 vaccination. The clonotype comes from an adult in good health. This CDR3 reads CAISESFQGPDYGYTF. The CDR3 DNA sequence: TGTGCCATCAGTGAGTCGTTCCAGGGGCCGGACTATGGCTACACCTTC.